This TCR beta chain is from a study of blood T cell repertoires in COVID-19. As for the study in general: Some COVID-19 samples were acute and others convalescent; all came from the United States, Italy and Spain. From T cells, B-cell-depleted T cells, or PBMCs came the material, which was cDNA or gDNA.

Patients from Seattle were sampled longitudinally, starting during active infection. Trimming pared 6 bases from V and 3 bases from J, leaving 8 bases between. The CDR3 length is 12 residues. Germline CDR1 SGHVS, CDR2 FNYEAQ. This clone came up once. As originally analysed: Amplification of reference gene primers provided the estimated nucleated cell counts. Here immunoSEQ multiplex PCR was the method, and the copy in TCRdb shows in-frame clones only, minus some. Clonal size and the V and J genes are those of that table, whereas D and trimming came from the DNA. Of tens of thousands of clones detected, roughly 90% appear once; the ten largest clones hold 5.2%.

Sequencing used peripheral blood. The gene calls are TRBV7-6 and TRBJ2-5; a weak D match, TRBD1 (5 bases). This TCR was recovered from a man aged 55 to 69 with COVID-19, enrolled during active disease. The CDR3 protein is CASSDREETQYF. The CDR3 nucleotides read TGTGCCAGCAGTGACAGAGAAGAGACCCAGTACTTC.